Below, 7 T cell receptor beta chains from the same sample are listed, as sequenced in a study of blood T cells in healthy people across ages. A second PCR of roughly 7 to 11 cycles used a sample-barcoded 5' primer and a J-beta primer mix. TCRdb analysed the 5' RACE reads with MiXCR anew, one entry per CDR3 protein. The table shows about 780,000 distinct CDR3 sequences, with about 26% occurring only once. These sequences were also reported in another study, on T cells of mothers and their children.

Sequencing used blood. The receptors derive from a boy between 10 and 17 years old in good health.

This clonotype was seen only a few times. This rearrangement joins TRBV3-1 to TRBJ2-7; 9 bases fit TRBD2. The DNA end is a closer match to TRBJ2-5, so the J assignment may be wrong. Germline V gives CDR1 LGHDT, CDR2 YNNKEL (reference sequence). CDR3 length: 16 amino acids. The CDR3 coding sequence is TGTGCCAGCAGCCCGGGACTAGCTCCTAGGCAAGAGACCCAGTACTTC. Protein: CASSPGLAPRQETQYF.

To note about this clonotype: Because the CDR3 is missing its conserved closing phenylalanine or tryptophan, this is likely a read error. This chain uses TRBV11-2 with TRBJ2-2; 11 positions agree with TRBD1. Germline lookup yields CDR1 SGHAT and CDR2 FQNNGV. This CDR3 has 15 amino acids. The J segment lost 7 bases and the V segment lost 3 bases, leaving 4 bases of the junction unmatched. The CDR3 coding sequence is TGTGCCAGCAGCTTTGGACAGGGGGCTGGCGGGGAGCTGTTTATT. It yields the protein CASSFGQGAGGELFI.

This clonotype was found a few times. The chain combines TRBV3-1 with TRBJ2-2; TRBD2 is a possible D gene (6 bases). The CDR3 is 16 amino acids. Trimming shortened V by 4 bases and J by 4 bases, and 16 bases separated the two germline ends. Germline lookup yields CDR1 LGHDT and CDR2 YNNKEL (reference sequence). DNA of the CDR3: TGTGCCAGCAGCCTTCGGGACTTGGGGATCACCGGGGAGCTGTTTTTT. Its translation: CASSLRDLGITGELFF.

This sequence joins TRBV12-3 or TRBV12-4 and TRBJ2-3, with no clear D. The CDR3 consists of 13 residues. V dropped 5 bases and J dropped 4 bases, with 10 bases sitting between them. The CDR3 here is CASSIMTADTQYF. Here the CDR3 DNA reads TGTGCCAGCAGTATCATGACCGCAGATACGCAGTATTTT.

The chain is built from TRBV4-1 and TRBJ1-3; D not resolved. This CDR3 is built from 16 residues. Germline V CDR1 and CDR2: MGHRA, YSYEKL. Trimming took off 2 bases at V and 5 bases at J, with 16 bases between the two ends. Here the CDR3 reads CASSQPASGKRNTIYF. The CDR3 coding sequence is TGCGCCAGCAGCCAACCAGCCTCTGGAAAAAGAAACACCATATATTTT.

This clonotype was counted once. The chain couples TRBV7-9 to TRBJ1-1, with D possibly TRBD1 on 6 matching bases. Germline V gene data show CDR1 as SEHNR and CDR2 as FQNEAQ (reference sequence). Trimming shortened V by 5 bases and J by 0 bases, and 10 bases separated the two germline ends. The CDR3 loop spans 14 amino acids. In DNA form, the CDR3 reads TGTGCCAGCAGCATAAGACAGGTGAACACTGAAGCTTTCTTT. This translates into CASSIRQVNTEAFF.

The chain combines TRBV10-3 with TRBJ2-5, with TRBD1 matching over 10 bases. The J call is uncertain, as TRBJ2-7 better fits the DNA end. Looked up from germline, CDR1 is ENHRY and CDR2 is SYGVKD. The CDR3 sequence is 13 residues long. CDR3 nucleotides: TGTGCCATCAGGGGGGACAGGGGATACGAGCAGTACTTC. Its translation is CAIRGDRGYEQYF.